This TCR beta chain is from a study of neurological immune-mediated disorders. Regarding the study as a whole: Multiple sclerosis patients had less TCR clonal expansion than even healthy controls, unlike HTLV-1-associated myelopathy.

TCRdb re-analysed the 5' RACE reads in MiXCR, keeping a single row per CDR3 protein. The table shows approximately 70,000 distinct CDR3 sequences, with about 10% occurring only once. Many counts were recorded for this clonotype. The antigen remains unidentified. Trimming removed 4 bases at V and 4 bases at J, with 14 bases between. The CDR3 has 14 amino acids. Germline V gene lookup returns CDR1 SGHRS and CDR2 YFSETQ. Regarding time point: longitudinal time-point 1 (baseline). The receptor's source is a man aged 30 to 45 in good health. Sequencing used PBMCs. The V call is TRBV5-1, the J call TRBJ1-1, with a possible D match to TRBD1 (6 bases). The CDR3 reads CASSQGQSGTEAFF. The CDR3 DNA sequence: TGCGCCAGCAGCCAGGGACAATCGGGCACTGAAGCTTTCTTT.